This T cell receptor (beta chain) was sequenced in a study of CD4 T cells in relation to SARS-CoV-2 and coronaviruses. Clones were read by immunoSEQ multiplex PCR, and TCRdb kept only the in-frame ones, dropping some. The data hold over 25,000 clones, with around 80% observed a single time. Findings and limits, study-wide: Pre-pandemic and post-infection samples never came from the same donor.

The unexposed donors gave CD4+ T cells in 2011-2018, prior to COVID-19. The cells were cultured for over eight days before CD4+ T cells were isolated. Testing used SARS-CoV-2 S/N and four cold-coronavirus spikes on unexposed-donor CD4+ T cells, cells permitting. PBMCs were plated at two million per well in IL-2-containing medium. Comment on this clone: No antigen is known for it.

This clonotype originated in a human donor in good health. Specimen: CD4+ T cells from PBMCs, cultured in vitro.

CDR3 nucleotide sequence: TGTGCCAGCAGCTTCTGGAGAGGGTCGCCTTTCTTT. Its protein is CASSFWRGSPFF. The gene calls are TRBV11-2 and TRBJ1-1; D call uncertain. Germline CDR1 is SGHAT and CDR2 is FQNNGV. The CDR3 consists of 12 residues. V was cut by 3 bases and J by 12 bases, with 14 bases left in between. The whole variable domain, filled in from reference TRBV11-2 and TRBJ1-1, reads EAGVAQSPRYKIIEKRQSVAFWCNPISGHATLYWYQQILGQGPKLLIQFQNNGVVDDSQLPKDRFSAERLKGVDSTLKIQPAKLEDSAVYLCASSFWRGSPFFGQGTRLTVV.